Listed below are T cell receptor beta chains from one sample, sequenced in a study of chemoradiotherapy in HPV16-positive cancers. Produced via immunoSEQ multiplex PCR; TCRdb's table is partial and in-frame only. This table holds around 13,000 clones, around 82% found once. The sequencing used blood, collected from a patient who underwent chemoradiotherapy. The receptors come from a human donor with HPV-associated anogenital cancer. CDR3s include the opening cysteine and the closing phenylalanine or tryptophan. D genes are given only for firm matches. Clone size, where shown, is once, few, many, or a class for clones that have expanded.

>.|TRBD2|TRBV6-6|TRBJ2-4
CASNLGEGAKNIQYF
TGTGCCAGCAACCTGGGGGAGGGGGCCAAAAACATTCAGTACTTC
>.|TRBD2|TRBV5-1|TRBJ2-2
CASRASGGVTGELFF
TGCGCCAGCAGGGCGAGCGGGGGGGTCACCGGGGAGCTGTTTTTT
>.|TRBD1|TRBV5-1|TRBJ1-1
CASEPRQGNTEAFF
TGCGCCAGCGAACCCCGACAGGGGAACACTGAAGCTTTCTTT
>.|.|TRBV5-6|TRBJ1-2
CASSLLGPNYGYTF
TGTGCCAGCAGCTTGCTCGGCCCTAACTATGGCTACACCTTC
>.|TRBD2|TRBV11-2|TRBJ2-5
CVSSLRTSGGTETQYF
TGTGTCAGCAGCCTCCGTACTAGCGGGGGTACGGAGACCCAGTACTTC
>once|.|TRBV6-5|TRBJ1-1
CASSFGDTEAFF
TGTGCCAGCAGTTTCGGGGATACTGAAGCTTTCTTT
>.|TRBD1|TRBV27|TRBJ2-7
CASSLRAGTGVHEQYF
TGTGCCAGCAGTTTAAGGGCGGGGACAGGGGTTCACGAGCAGTACTTC
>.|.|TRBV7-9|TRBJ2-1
CASSLAAVGAYNEQFF
TGTGCCAGCAGCTTAGCCGCCGTGGGGGCATACAATGAGCAGTTCTTC
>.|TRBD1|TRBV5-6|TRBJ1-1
CASSRDRGNTEAFF
TGTGCCAGCAGCCGGGACAGGGGGAACACTGAAGCTTTCTTT
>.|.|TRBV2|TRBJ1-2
CASSGGPLDGYTF
TGTGCCAGCAGTGGCGGGCCGCTCGATGGCTACACCTTC
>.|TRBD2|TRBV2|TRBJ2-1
CASGMGLPIAAHEQFF
TGTGCCAGCGGCATGGGACTACCGATCGCCGCCCATGAGCAGTTCTTC
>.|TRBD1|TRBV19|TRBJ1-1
CASRETGGNTEAFF
TGTGCCAGTAGGGAGACAGGGGGGAACACTGAAGCTTTCTTT
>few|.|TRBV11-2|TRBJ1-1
CASSLTMNTEAFF
TGTGCCAGCAGCTTAACGATGAACACTGAAGCTTTCTTT
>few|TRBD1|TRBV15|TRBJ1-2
CATSRRDRGNYGYTF
TGTGCCACCAGCAGGCGGGACAGGGGGAACTATGGCTACACCTTC
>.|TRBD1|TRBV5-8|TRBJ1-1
CASSHATGGGWNTEAFF
TGTGCCAGCAGCCATGCAACAGGGGGCGGGTGGAACACTGAAGCTTTCTTT
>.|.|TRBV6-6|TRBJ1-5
CASSRTDNQPQHF
TGTGCCAGCAGCCGGACAGACAATCAGCCCCAGCATTTT